The clone carrying this TCR beta chain was observed many times. This specimen comes from a study of tumor-infiltrating lymphocytes in oesophageal squamous cell carcinoma. TCRdb reanalysed the PCR reads using MiXCR and keeps one entry per CDR3 protein. The sample records about 25,000 distinct CDR3 sequences, more than 30% being singletons. The germline V gene encodes CDR1 SGHRS and CDR2 YFSETQ. CDR3 size: 14 residues. V was shortened by 0 bases and J by 5 bases, with 11 bases between the two germline ends. The sample was esophageal tumor tissue. The sequence was collected from a male donor with esophageal squamous cell carcinoma. The chain links TRBV5-1 to TRBJ2-5, with D maybe TRBD2 (5 bases). CDR3 sequence reads: CASSLATSGETQYF. CDR3 nucleotides: TGCGCCAGCAGCTTGGCCACTAGTGGGGAGACCCAGTACTTC.